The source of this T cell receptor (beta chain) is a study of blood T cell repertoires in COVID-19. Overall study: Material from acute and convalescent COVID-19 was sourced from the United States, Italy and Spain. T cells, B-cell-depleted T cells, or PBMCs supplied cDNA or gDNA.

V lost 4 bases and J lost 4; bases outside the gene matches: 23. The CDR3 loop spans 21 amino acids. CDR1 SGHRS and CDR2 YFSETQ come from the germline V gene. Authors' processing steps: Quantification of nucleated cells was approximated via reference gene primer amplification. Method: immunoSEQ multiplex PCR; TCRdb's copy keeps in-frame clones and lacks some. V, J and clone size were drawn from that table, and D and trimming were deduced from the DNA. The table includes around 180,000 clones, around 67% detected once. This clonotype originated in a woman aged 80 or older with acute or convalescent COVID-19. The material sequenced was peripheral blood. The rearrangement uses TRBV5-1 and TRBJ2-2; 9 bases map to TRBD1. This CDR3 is CASSGTLVVGQGPLPTGELFF. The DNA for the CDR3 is TGCGCCAGCAGCGGGACTCTCGTGGTGGGACAGGGACCTCTTCCCACCGGGGAGCTGTTTTTT.